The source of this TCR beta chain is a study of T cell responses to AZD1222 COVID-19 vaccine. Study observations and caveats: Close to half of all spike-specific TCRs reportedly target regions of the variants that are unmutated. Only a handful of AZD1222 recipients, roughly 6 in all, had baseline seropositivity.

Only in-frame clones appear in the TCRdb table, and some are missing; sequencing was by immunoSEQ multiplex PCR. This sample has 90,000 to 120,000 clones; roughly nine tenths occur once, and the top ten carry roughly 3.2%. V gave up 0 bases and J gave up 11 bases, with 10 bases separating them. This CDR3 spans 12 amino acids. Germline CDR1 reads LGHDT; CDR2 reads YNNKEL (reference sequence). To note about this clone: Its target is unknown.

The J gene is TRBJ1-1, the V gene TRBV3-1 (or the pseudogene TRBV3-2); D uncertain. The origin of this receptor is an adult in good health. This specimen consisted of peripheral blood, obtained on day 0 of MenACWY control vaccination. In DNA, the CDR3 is TGTGCCAGCAGCCAAGAAGACTTGGGGGCTTTCTTT. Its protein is CASSQEDLGAFF.